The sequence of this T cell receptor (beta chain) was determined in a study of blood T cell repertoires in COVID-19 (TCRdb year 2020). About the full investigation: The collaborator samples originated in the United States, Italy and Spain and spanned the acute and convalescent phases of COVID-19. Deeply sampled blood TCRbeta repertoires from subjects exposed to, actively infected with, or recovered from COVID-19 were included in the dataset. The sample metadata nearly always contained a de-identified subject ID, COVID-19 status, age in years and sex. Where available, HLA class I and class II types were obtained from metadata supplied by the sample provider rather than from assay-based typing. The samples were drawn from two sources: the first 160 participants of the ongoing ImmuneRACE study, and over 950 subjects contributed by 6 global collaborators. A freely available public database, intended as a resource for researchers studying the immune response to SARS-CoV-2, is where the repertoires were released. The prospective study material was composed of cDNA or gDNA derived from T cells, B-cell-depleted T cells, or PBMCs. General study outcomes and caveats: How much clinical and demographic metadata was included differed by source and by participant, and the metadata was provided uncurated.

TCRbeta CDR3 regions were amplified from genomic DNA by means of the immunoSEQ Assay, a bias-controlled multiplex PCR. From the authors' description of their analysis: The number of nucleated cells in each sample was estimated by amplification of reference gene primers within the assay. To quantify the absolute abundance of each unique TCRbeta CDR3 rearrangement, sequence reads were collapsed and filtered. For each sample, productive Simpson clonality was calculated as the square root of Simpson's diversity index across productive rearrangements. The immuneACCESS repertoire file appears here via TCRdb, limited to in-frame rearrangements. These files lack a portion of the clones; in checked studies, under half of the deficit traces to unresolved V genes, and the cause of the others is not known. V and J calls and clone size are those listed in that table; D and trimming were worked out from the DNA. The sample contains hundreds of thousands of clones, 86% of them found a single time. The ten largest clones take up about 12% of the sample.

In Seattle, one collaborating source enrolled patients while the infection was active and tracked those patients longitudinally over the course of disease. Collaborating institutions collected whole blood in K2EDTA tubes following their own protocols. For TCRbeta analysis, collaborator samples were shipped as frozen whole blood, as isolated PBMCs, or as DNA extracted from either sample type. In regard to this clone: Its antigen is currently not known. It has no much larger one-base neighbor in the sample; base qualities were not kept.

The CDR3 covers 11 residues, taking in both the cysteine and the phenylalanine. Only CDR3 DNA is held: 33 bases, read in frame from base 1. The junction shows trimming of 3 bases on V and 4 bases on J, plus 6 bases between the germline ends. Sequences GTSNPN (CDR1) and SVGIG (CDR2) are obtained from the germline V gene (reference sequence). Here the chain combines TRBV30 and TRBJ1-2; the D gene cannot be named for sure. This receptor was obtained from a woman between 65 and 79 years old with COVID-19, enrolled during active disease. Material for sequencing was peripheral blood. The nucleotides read TGTGCCTGGAGGCGGGGCTATGGCTACACCTTC. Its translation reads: CAWRRGYGYTF.